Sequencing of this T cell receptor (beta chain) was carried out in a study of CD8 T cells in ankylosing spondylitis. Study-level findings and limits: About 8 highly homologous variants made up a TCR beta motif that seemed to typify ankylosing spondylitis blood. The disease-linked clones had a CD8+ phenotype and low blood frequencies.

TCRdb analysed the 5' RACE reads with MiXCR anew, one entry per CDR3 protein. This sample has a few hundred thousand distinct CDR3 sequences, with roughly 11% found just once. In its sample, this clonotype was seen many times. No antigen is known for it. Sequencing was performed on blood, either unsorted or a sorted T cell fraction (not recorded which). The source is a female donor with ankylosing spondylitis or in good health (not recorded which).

The CDR3 sequence: CASSGTSGPSPYNEQFF. The CDR3 DNA is TGTGCCAGCAGCGGGACTAGCGGTCCTTCCCCCTACAATGAGCAGTTCTTC. The V gene is TRBV7-2, the J gene TRBJ2-1, with 11 bases identical to TRBD2. CDR1 is SGHTA, CDR2 FQGNSA, per germline. The CDR3 runs 17 residues. With V trimmed by 5 bases and J by 2 bases, 8 bases remained unmatched.